One sample yielded the 30 T cell receptor beta chains listed below, sequenced in a study of CD8+CD57+ T cells in acquired aplastic anemia. The use of genomic DNA as template underpinned the TCR beta VDJ and CDR3 profiling. TCRdb independently ran MiXCR on the reads; one entry per CDR3 protein. There are fewer than 70,000 distinct CDR3 sequences in the sample; approximately 50% occur only once, and around 8.3% lies in the top ten. The sequenced material came from sorted CD4+, CD8+, or CD8+CD57+ T cells (not recorded which) from PBMCs. Every receptor here comes from a human donor in good health, serving as a control.

This clonotype was counted at least ten times. The chain carries TRBV5-4 and TRBJ2-1; 11 nucleotides agree with TRBD2. J gave up 4 bases and V 0 bases, and 3 bases lay outside the gene matches. There are 16 residues in the CDR3. Looked up from germline, CDR1 is SGHNT and CDR2 is YYREEE (reference sequence). DNA of the CDR3: TGTGCCAGCAGCTTGGCGTCTAGCGGGAGGTACAATGAGCAGTTCTTC. Protein: CASSLASSGRYNEQFF.

This clonotype appeared many times. The chain couples TRBV6-5 to TRBJ2-2, with 7 bases matching TRBD1. The ends lost 2 bases at V and 1 base at J; junction bases unmatched: 10. The CDR3 spans 18 residues. Germline loops: CDR1 MNHEY, CDR2 SVGAGI. CDR3 loop: CASSYLYPGTENTGELFF. CDR3 in DNA: TGTGCCAGCAGTTACCTCTACCCCGGGACAGAGAACACCGGGGAGCTGTTTTTT.

This clonotype was counted at least ten times. V and J are TRBV24-1 and TRBJ2-2; TRBD2 matches at 9 bases. The CDR3 spans 16 residues. The germline CDR1 and CDR2 sequences are KGHDR and SFDVKD. Trimming at V came to 2 bases and at J to 5 bases, leaving 5 bases not matched to a gene. In nucleotides, the CDR3 is TGTGCCACCAGTGATTCTCTAGCGGGGACGACCGGGGAGCTGTTTTTT. Protein: CATSDSLAGTTGELFF.

This clonotype was observed a few times. This may arise from a read error, as a much more abundant clone is one base away. This sequence joins TRBV12-3 or TRBV12-4 and TRBJ2-1, with D hard to call. This CDR3 has 13 amino acids. The CDR3 nucleotides are TGTGCCAGCAGCCCCCGTACCTACAGTGAGCAGTTCTTC. It is translated as CASSPRTYSEQFF.

V usage is TRBV29-1 and J usage is TRBJ2-7; unclear D gene. Germline CDR1 and CDR2: SQVTM and ANQGSEA. This CDR3 comprises 11 residues. V was cut by 3 bases and J by 3 bases, with 6 bases left in between. This CDR3 is CSVESGYEQYF. Written as DNA, the CDR3 is TGCAGCGTTGAGTCCGGCTACGAGCAGTACTTC.

The J gene is TRBJ1-2, the V gene TRBV15; D is undetermined. V was cut by 5 bases and J by 2 bases, with 6 bases left in between. The CDR3 totals 12 residues. Germline V gene lookup returns CDR1 LNHNV and CDR2 YYDKDF (reference sequence). The CDR3 coding sequence is TGTGCCACCAGCGGGCGGAACTATGGCTACACCTTC. It codes for CATSGRNYGYTF.

This clonotype appeared a few times. A much larger clone lies one base from this, so it may be a read error. The rearrangement links TRBV7-9 to TRBJ1-2, with D unresolved. The CDR3 loop spans 12 amino acids. CDR1 and CDR2 (germline): SEHNR, FQNEAQ (reference sequence). CDR3 sequence: CASGLMDYGYTF. CDR3 DNA sequence: TGTGCCAGCGGCTTGATGGACTATGGCTACACCTTC.

This chain links TRBV19 with TRBJ2-7; a possible D gene is TRBD1 (8 bases). The CDR3 consists of 13 residues. Germline-derived CDR1 and CDR2 are LNHDA and SQIVND (reference sequence). V lost 5 bases to trimming and J lost 6 bases, with 14 bases between them. The CDR3 spells CASSSTGEGEQYF. Here the CDR3 DNA reads TGTGCCAGTAGTTCGACAGGGGAGGGCGAGCAGTACTTC.

Note on this clonotype: Compared with germline, one end of the junction differs, possibly owing to a read error. This chain uses TRBV12-3 or TRBV12-4 with TRBJ2-1; D is unresolved. The CDR3 totals 14 residues. CDR3 DNA sequence: TGTGCCAGCAGTTTCGGCTCGGCGGTCAATGAGCAGCTCTTC. Translation: CASSFGSAVNEQLF.

CDR3 protein: CASRGGENYGYTF. Here the CDR3 DNA reads TGTGCCAGCAGGGGCGGAGAAAACTATGGCTACACCTTC. The rearrangement links TRBV2 to TRBJ1-2; unclear D gene. CDR1 is SNHLY and CDR2 is FYNNEI in the germline V gene. The germline V and J ends were trimmed by 6 bases and 2 bases, with 10 bases remaining between them. The CDR3 loop spans 13 amino acids.

The chain carries TRBV7-2 and TRBJ1-2; D unresolved. Germline assignment: CDR1 SGHTA and CDR2 FQGNSA. Trimming removed 6 bases from V and 4 bases from J, with 12 bases in between. The CDR3 has 13 residues. The CDR3 protein is CASRSDGPYGYTF. CDR3 coding DNA: TGTGCCAGCAGGTCGGACGGTCCCTATGGCTACACCTTC.

This clonotype ranks as medium-sized. The chain uses TRBV20-1 and TRBJ2-5; unclear D gene. The CDR3 runs to 12 residues. Germline V gene lookup returns CDR1 DFQATT and CDR2 SNEGSKA (reference sequence). Trimming stripped 0 bases from V and 4 bases from J, with 6 bases between. The CDR3 loop reads CSARDIGETQYF. The CDR3 DNA sequence: TGCAGTGCTAGAGATATTGGAGAGACCCAGTACTTC.

V usage is TRBV29-1 and J usage is TRBJ1-2; D is uncertain. The CDR3 is made up of 11 amino acids. Germline V lookup: CDR1 SQVTM, CDR2 ANQGSEA. The V end lost 7 bases, the J end lost 8 bases, and 14 bases lay between the germline ends. This chain's CDR3 is CSGEAQRGYTF. The DNA of the CDR3 is TGCAGCGGGGAGGCACAACGCGGCTACACCTTC.

The rearrangement uses TRBV2 and TRBJ1-1; D uncertain. There are 13 residues in the CDR3. CDR1 and CDR2 (germline): SNHLY, FYNNEI. Trimming left V 7 bases short and J 0 bases short, with 9 bases between. CDR3 loop: CASIGDLNTEAFF. As DNA, the CDR3 is TGTGCCAGCATCGGGGATCTGAACACTGAAGCTTTCTTT. Using reference TRBV2 and TRBJ1-1 for the parts outside the CDR3, the full variable domain is EPEVTQTPSHQVTQMGQEVILRCVPISNHLYFYWYRQILGQKVEFLVSFYNNEISEKSEIFDDQFSVERPDGSNFTLKIRSTKLEDSAMYFCASIGDLNTEAFFGQGTRLTVV.

This clonotype occurred many times. The genes are TRBV7-2 and TRBJ1-3; possibly TRBD1 for D (5 bases). The CDR3 consists of 15 residues. Trimming pared 1 base from V and 7 bases from J, leaving 14 bases between. Germline CDR1 is SGHTA and CDR2 is FQGNSA. CDR3 loop: CASSLGFPGRNTIYF. The CDR3 DNA reads as TGTGCCAGCAGCTTAGGTTTTCCAGGGAGGAACACCATATATTTT.

This clonotype has ten or more counts. This chain links TRBV6-1 with TRBJ1-1; D gene uncertain. This CDR3 spans 12 amino acids. CDR1 and CDR2 (germline): MNHNS, SASEGT. V was pared by 2 bases and J by 4 bases, with 5 bases between. CDR3: CASSEWVTEAFF. For the CDR3, the DNA is TGTGCCAGCAGTGAATGGGTCACTGAAGCTTTCTTT.

The gene calls are TRBV2 and TRBJ2-6, with 11 bases lining up with TRBD1. With V trimmed by 5 bases and J by 2 bases, 2 bases remained unmatched. CDR1 and CDR2 (germline): SNHLY, FYNNEI. This CDR3 spans 16 amino acids. The CDR3 is CASSKGQGAGANVLTF. The DNA for the CDR3 is TGTGCCAGCAGTAAGGGACAGGGGGCTGGGGCCAACGTCCTGACTTTC. Filled out from reference TRBV2 and TRBJ2-6, the complete variable domain reads EPEVTQTPSHQVTQMGQEVILRCVPISNHLYFYWYRQILGQKVEFLVSFYNNEISEKSEIFDDQFSVERPDGSNFTLKIRSTKLEDSAMYFCASSKGQGAGANVLTFGAGSRLTVL.

In its sample, this clonotype was seen many times. The CDR3: CASSQVVAGGYNEQFF. CDR3 DNA sequence: TGCGCCAGCAGCCAAGTCGTAGCGGGGGGGTACAATGAGCAGTTCTTC. V and J are TRBV4-1 and TRBJ2-1; TRBD2 matches at 11 bases. V lost 1 base and J lost 4; bases outside the gene matches: 3. CDR3 length: 16 amino acids. The germline V gene encodes CDR1 MGHRA and CDR2 YSYEKL.

Details on this clonotype: The junction shows a germline mismatch at one end, possibly a read error. The V gene is TRBV10-3, the J gene TRBJ1-1, with D possibly TRBD1 on 5 matching bases. This CDR3 region has 15 residues. CDR1 ENHRY and CDR2 SYGVKD come from the germline V gene. CDR3 sequence (DNA): TGTGCCATCGGGGCCGACGGCGTGGCGGACACTGAGGCTTTCTTT. As protein: CAIGADGVADTEAFF.

The J gene is TRBJ2-3, the V gene TRBV15; 9 positions match TRBD2. This CDR3 contains 16 residues. J was trimmed by 4 bases and V by 0 bases; bases with no gene match: 5. Germline CDR1 is LNHNV and CDR2 is YYDKDF (reference sequence). The CDR3 is CATSRDRRGGPDTQYF. DNA of the CDR3: TGTGCCACCAGCAGAGACAGGCGGGGGGGCCCAGATACGCAGTATTTT.

Many counts were recorded for this clonotype. This chain joins TRBV27 and TRBJ1-6; D is undetermined. V was pared by 4 bases and J by 9 bases, with 10 bases between. The CDR3 runs 13 residues. Germline-derived CDR1 and CDR2 are MNHEY and SMNVEV (reference sequence). The CDR3 DNA is TGTGCCAGCAGTTACGGACGGTTTTCACCCCTCCACTTT. Residues: CASSYGRFSPLHF.

This clonotype appeared many times. The chain has TRBV28 and TRBJ1-1; D gene unclear. This CDR3 is 15 amino acids long. CDR1 and CDR2 from the germline V gene are MDHEN and SYDVKM. Trimming removed 5 bases at V and 4 bases at J, with 17 bases between. The CDR3 region has the DNA TGTGCCAGCAGTCTCGGCGGCCAAGAGGCCACTGAAGCTTTCTTT. Translation gives CASSLGGQEATEAFF.

This clonotype occurred many times. The gene calls are TRBV12-3 or TRBV12-4 and TRBJ1-1, with unresolved D. V was trimmed by 2 bases and J by 0 bases, leaving 7 bases between them. The CDR3 consists of 14 residues. The CDR3 nucleotides are TGTGCCAGCAGTTTACGCAGACTGAACACTGAAGCTTTCTTT. Protein: CASSLRRLNTEAFF.

This clonotype appeared many times. This rearrangement joins TRBV29-1 to TRBJ2-7, with 8 bases that match TRBD1. The CDR3 sequence is 16 residues long. Germline CDR1 is SQVTM and CDR2 is ANQGSEA. The V segment lost 4 bases and the J segment 2 bases; nucleotides outside the gene matches: 13. The chain's CDR3 is CSVVGFDRGETYEQYF. The DNA of the CDR3 is TGCAGCGTTGTTGGTTTCGACAGGGGCGAAACCTACGAGCAGTACTTC.

The rearrangement uses TRBV5-1 and TRBJ1-1; unclear D gene. The CDR3 spans 13 residues. V was trimmed by 1 base and J by 6 bases, leaving 10 bases between them. Per the germline V gene, CDR1 is SGHRS and CDR2 is YFSETQ. The CDR3 DNA is TGCGCCAGCAGCTTGTTAAGTCGGGCTGAAGCTTTCTTT. Its translation: CASSLLSRAEAFF.

V gene TRBV7-2 combines with J gene TRBJ2-2; D unresolved. The CDR3 consists of 13 residues. V was pared by 2 bases and J by 6 bases, with 7 bases between. The germline V gene has CDR1 SGHTA and CDR2 FQGNSA. CDR3 in amino acids: CASSLKQAGELFF. The CDR3 nucleotides read TGTGCCAGCAGCTTAAAGCAGGCCGGGGAGCTGTTTTTT.

This chain joins TRBV15 and TRBJ2-7; 7 bases fit TRBD1. This CDR3 has 14 amino acids. The V and J ends lost 5 bases and 6 bases, in that order; junction bases with no gene match: 10. Germline V gene data show CDR1 as LNHNV and CDR2 as YYDKDF (reference sequence). CDR3 coding DNA: TGTGCCACCAGCGCAGACAGGGTCCTCGCCGAGCAGTACTTC. It encodes CATSADRVLAEQYF.

The J gene is TRBJ1-1, the V gene TRBV2, with 7 bases identical to TRBD1. CDR1 is SNHLY, CDR2 FYNNEI, per germline. This CDR3 has 15 residues. After removal of 2 bases from V and 4 bases from J, the junction contained 7 bases not matched to a gene. The CDR3 DNA sequence: TGTGCCAGCAGTGAATCGGGCAGGGGGTCCACTGAAGCTTTCTTT. Translating gives CASSESGRGSTEAFF.

This clonotype was recorded a few times. A read error may explain this, as a much larger clone is one base away. The chain carries TRBV27 and TRBJ1-1; D unclear. Looked up from germline, CDR1 is MNHEY and CDR2 is SMNVEV (reference sequence). This CDR3 has 13 amino acids. In nucleotides, the CDR3 is TGTGCCGGCAGTGGTAGATCTGTAGCTGAAGCTTTCTTT. Translated: CAGSGRSVAEAFF.

In its sample, this clonotype was seen once. This could be a read error, since a much larger clone is one nucleotide away. This CDR3 is missing its conserved last phenylalanine or tryptophan, likely due to a read error. The rearrangement uses TRBV15 and TRBJ2-3, with a weak D call TRBD2 (5 bases). Germline loops: CDR1 LNHNV, CDR2 YYDKDF (reference sequence). Trimming cost V 5 bases and J 1 base, with 13 bases left between them. CDR3 length equals 15 residues. CDR3 in amino acids: CATSPTRERTDTQYL. CDR3 sequence (DNA): TGTGCCACCAGCCCCACGAGGGAGCGCACAGATACGCAGTATCTT.